The 24 T cell receptor beta chains in this list originate from one sample, sequenced in a study of T cell changes during pregnancy in multiple sclerosis. The table came from immunoSEQ multiplex PCR; TCRdb's copy has only in-frame clones and leaves some out. This sample carries roughly 39,000 clones, around 90% of them seen once, and the ten largest clones take approximately 0.38%. The sequenced sample was CD4+ T cells from peripheral blood mononuclear cells, obtained after pregnancy. These TCRs come from a female donor in good health, enrolled as a control in a pregnancy study.

The chain joins TRBV7-6 to TRBJ2-7; D possibly corresponds to TRBD2 (5 bases). The V and J ends lost 0 bases and 1 base respectively, with 10 bases between them. CDR3 length equals 15 residues. Germline CDR1 is SGHVS and CDR2 is FNYEAQ. This chain's CDR3 is CASSLASSGSYEQYF. CDR3 DNA: TGTGCCAGCAGCTTAGCGTCCAGCGGTTCCTACGAGCAGTACTTC.

The chain is built from TRBV7-2 and TRBJ2-1, with 7 bases aligning to TRBD1. The germline CDR1 and CDR2 sequences are SGHTA and FQGNSA. V was clipped by 6 bases and J by 5 bases; unmatched bases: 7. CDR3 length: 14 amino acids. The CDR3 here is CASRPGQANNEQFF. For the CDR3, the DNA is TGTGCCAGCAGACCTGGACAGGCCAACAATGAGCAGTTCTTC. Full variable domain (remainder filled in from reference TRBV7-2 and TRBJ2-1): GAGVSQSPSNKVTEKGKDVELRCDPISGHTALYWYRQSLGQGLEFLIYFQGNSAPDKSGLPSDRFSAERTGGSVSTLTIQRTQQEDSAVYLCASRPGQANNEQFFGPGTRLTVL.

The chain links TRBV27 to TRBJ2-1; maybe TRBD2 (5 bases). This CDR3 is built from 16 residues. Trimming stripped 4 bases from V and 0 bases from J, with 13 bases between. The germline V gene has CDR1 MNHEY and CDR2 SMNVEV (reference sequence). Here the CDR3 reads CASSYAGGHSYNEQFF. CDR3 coding DNA: TGTGCCAGCAGTTATGCGGGCGGTCACTCCTACAATGAGCAGTTCTTC.

The V and J genes are TRBV30 and TRBJ1-3; D not resolved. V was clipped by 4 bases and J by 0 bases, with 4 bases between them. Germline V lookup: CDR1 GTSNPN, CDR2 SVGIG (reference sequence). The CDR3 loop spans 12 amino acids. CDR3 nucleotides: TGTGCCTGGACGGGCTCTGGAAACACCATATATTTT. This codes for CAWTGSGNTIYF.

The V gene is TRBV6-6, the J gene TRBJ1-3; no firm D call. The CDR3 is 15 residues long. Per the germline V gene, CDR1 is MNHNY and CDR2 is SVGAGI (reference sequence). Trimming cost V 0 bases and J 4 bases, with 10 bases left between them. CDR3 in DNA: TGTGCCAGCAGTTACTCGAACCCAGGAGGAAACACCATATATTTT. Translated: CASSYSNPGGNTIYF.

The V call is TRBV18, the J call TRBJ2-1, with 11 bases identical to TRBD2. Trimming at V came to 5 bases and at J to 4 bases, leaving 4 bases not matched to a gene. In germline, CDR1 is KGHSH, CDR2 LQKENI. The CDR3 extends over 15 amino acids. CDR3 protein: CASSAGTSGYNEQFF. In nucleotides, the CDR3 is TGTGCCAGCTCAGCCGGGACTAGCGGATACAATGAGCAGTTCTTC.

This chain connects TRBV5-4 to TRBJ2-3; D unclear. The CDR3 is 13 residues long. CDR1 SGHNT and CDR2 YYREEE come from the germline V gene (reference sequence). V lost 5 bases to trimming and J lost 2 bases, with 9 bases between them. The CDR3 DNA reads as TGTGCCAGCAGACAGATACACACAGATACGCAGTATTTT. Its translation is CASRQIHTDTQYF.

The chain links TRBV27 to TRBJ1-1; 8 bases match TRBD1. The germline CDR1 and CDR2 sequences are MNHEY and SMNVEV (reference sequence). The J segment lost 10 bases and the V segment lost 6 bases, leaving 10 bases of the junction unmatched. The CDR3 runs 13 residues. The DNA for the CDR3 is TGTGCCAGCAGACCGGGACAGGTTGCCCGAGCTTTCTTT. Amino acids: CASRPGQVARAFF.

The rearrangement joins TRBV7-9 to TRBJ1-2; tentatively, D is TRBD1 (5 bases). Trimming took off 5 bases at V and 0 bases at J, with 13 bases between the two ends. Germline-derived CDR1 and CDR2 are SEHNR and FQNEAQ (reference sequence). CDR3 length: 15 amino acids. CDR3 loop: CASSPPQGSNYGYTF. The CDR3 DNA reads TGTGCCAGCAGCCCCCCCCAGGGATCTAACTATGGCTACACCTTC. The full variable domain, with the rest looked up from reference TRBV7-9 and TRBJ1-2, is DTGVSQNPRHKITKRGQNVTFRCDPISEHNRLYWYRQTLGQGPEFLTYFQNEAQLEKSRLLSDRFSAERPKGSFSTLEIQRTEQGDSAMYLCASSPPQGSNYGYTFGSGTRLTVV.

V gene TRBV30 combines with J gene TRBJ1-1, with D possibly TRBD1 on 5 matching bases. The germline CDR1 and CDR2 sequences are GTSNPN and SVGIG (reference sequence). Trimming removed 0 bases at V and 1 base at J, with 9 bases between. The CDR3 spans 14 residues. In DNA form, the CDR3 reads TGTGCCTGGAGTGTAGGGGCAGGGAACACTGAAGCTTTCTTT. The encoded protein is CAWSVGAGNTEAFF.

This chain links TRBV29-1 with TRBJ2-7; 14 positions agree with TRBD2. CDR1 SQVTM and CDR2 ANQGSEA come from the germline V gene. V lost 4 bases and J lost 6; bases outside the gene matches: 2. The CDR3 extends over 13 amino acids. CDR3 residues: CSVGLAGGSEQYF. The CDR3 bases are TGCAGCGTTGGACTAGCGGGAGGGAGCGAGCAGTACTTC.

This clone has a single count. J is TRBJ1-4 and V is TRBV29-1; TRBD1 aligns across 10 bases. Germline-derived CDR1 and CDR2 are SQVTM and ANQGSEA. CDR3 length: 15 residues. The J segment lost 7 bases and the V segment lost 7 bases, leaving 12 bases of the junction unmatched. The CDR3 bases are TGCAGCGCCAGCTATAGCGGACAGGGGGGTGAAAAACTGTTTTTT. It specifies CSASYSGQGGEKLFF. Combining the CDR3 with reference TRBV29-1 and TRBJ1-4 gives the whole variable domain SAVISQKPSRDICQRGTSLTIQCQVDSQVTMMFWYRQQPGQSLTLIATANQGSEATYESGFVIDKFPISRPNLTFSTLTVSNMSPEDSSIYLCSASYSGQGGEKLFFGSGTQLSVL.

The chain combines TRBV7-8 with TRBJ2-1; D perhaps matches TRBD2 (7 bases). Germline V gene lookup returns CDR1 SGHVS and CDR2 FQNEAQ. V gave up 3 bases and J gave up 8 bases, with 23 bases separating them. The CDR3 loop spans 17 amino acids. CDR3 amino acids: CASSLRSGWGGRDEQFF. The CDR3 DNA reads as TGTGCCAGCAGCTTGAGGTCGGGATGGGGGGGCAGAGATGAGCAGTTCTTC.

In DNA, the CDR3 is TGTGCCAGTAGGATACAGGGGGGCACTGAAGCTTTCTTT. It codes for CASRIQGGTEAFF. The V gene is TRBV19, the J gene TRBJ1-1; 8 bases are shared with TRBD1. Looked up from germline, CDR1 is LNHDA and CDR2 is SQIVND (reference sequence). The CDR3 is 13 residues long. V was clipped by 6 bases and J by 4 bases; unmatched bases: 4.

The chain is built from TRBV10-1 and TRBJ2-1, with 8 nucleotides matching TRBD2. J was trimmed by 9 bases and V by 2 bases; bases with no gene match: 12. Germline V gene lookup returns CDR1 WNHNN and CDR2 SYGVQD (reference sequence). The CDR3 contains 16 residues. As DNA, the CDR3 is TGCGCCAGCAGTGAGATACGGGAGGGTCGGGTGGGTGAGCAGTTCTTC. It yields the protein CASSEIREGRVGEQFF.

The V call is TRBV29-1, the J call TRBJ2-7; D possibly corresponds to TRBD2 (6 bases). Germline V gene lookup returns CDR1 SQVTM and CDR2 ANQGSEA. With 0 bases removed from V and 0 bases from J, the gap between germline ends came to 12 bases. The CDR3 consists of 15 residues. The CDR3 loop is CSVEDLGGNSYEQYF. For the CDR3, the DNA is TGCAGCGTTGAAGATCTTGGGGGGAACTCCTACGAGCAGTACTTC.

This chain joins TRBV19 and TRBJ2-7; D perhaps matches TRBD1 (6 bases). The CDR3 is 13 amino acids. The V gene lost 6 bases and the J gene lost 6 bases, with 15 bases spanning the gap. Germline loops: CDR1 LNHDA, CDR2 SQIVND (reference sequence). The CDR3 sequence is CASRTTGSGEQYF. The CDR3 DNA reads TGTGCCAGTAGAACCACAGGGTCCGGCGAGCAGTACTTC.

The genes are TRBV11-2 and TRBJ2-1; TRBD2 agrees at 8 bases. Trimming took 7 bases from V and 2 from J; bases not matched to a gene: 7. The germline V gene has CDR1 SGHAT and CDR2 FQNNGV. The CDR3 loop spans 15 amino acids. The CDR3 loop reads CASKPRGGTYNEQFF. CDR3 bases: TGTGCCAGCAAGCCGCGCGGGGGGACCTACAATGAGCAGTTCTTC.

This chain uses TRBV20-1 with TRBJ2-3; D ambiguous. The V end was cut by 3 bases, the J end by 5 bases, with 6 bases between. The length of the CDR3 is 11 residues. The germline CDR1 and CDR2 sequences are DFQATT and SNEGSKA (reference sequence). This CDR3 reads CSARNKDTQYF. CDR3 nucleotides: TGCAGTGCTAGGAACAAAGATACGCAGTATTTT.

The chain links TRBV10-3 to TRBJ2-3; 8 positions match TRBD2. CDR1 is ENHRY, CDR2 SYGVKD, per germline. The V gene end was trimmed by 5 bases and the J gene end by 4 bases; junction bases not matched to a gene: 11. The CDR3 is made up of 16 amino acids. The DNA for the CDR3 is TGTGCCATCAGTCCTGGACTAGCAGTGATCGCAGATACGCAGTATTTT. Translation: CAISPGLAVIADTQYF.

V gene TRBV12-5 combines with J gene TRBJ2-1, with 9 bases aligning to TRBD2. Germline CDR1 is LGHNT and CDR2 is FRNRAP. This CDR3 has 16 amino acids. The J segment lost 4 bases and the V segment lost 6 bases, leaving 10 bases of the junction unmatched. The CDR3 coding sequence is TGTGCTAGTGGCTCGCCTCTAGCGGGACCTTACAATGAGCAGTTCTTC. Amino acids: CASGSPLAGPYNEQFF.

The CDR3 is CAWSVGGTQGRYRGYTF. DNA of the CDR3: TGTGCCTGGAGTGTAGGTGGGACACAGGGTCGGTATCGTGGCTACACCTTC. This chain links TRBV30 with TRBJ1-2; maybe TRBD1 (6 bases). Trimming cost V 0 bases and J 7 bases, with 24 bases left between them. Germline loops: CDR1 GTSNPN, CDR2 SVGIG (reference sequence). The CDR3 has 17 residues.

The V and J genes are TRBV6-4 and TRBJ2-5; D gene uncertain. The V and J ends lost 6 bases and 5 bases respectively, with 7 bases between them. Germline CDR1 is MRHNA and CDR2 is SNTAGT. The CDR3 contains 11 residues. DNA for the CDR3: TGTGCCAGCAGCAACGGGGAGACCCAGTACTTC. Protein sequence: CASSNGETQYF.

This clone was observed once. CDR3 residues: CASSLARRGGGTDTQYF. The CDR3 DNA reads TGTGCCAGCAGCTTAGCCCGGCGGGGGGGCGGCACAGATACGCAGTATTTT. The chain has TRBV7-2 and TRBJ2-3; TRBD2 matches 9 bases. The V gene end was trimmed by 0 bases and the J gene end by 1 base; junction bases not matched to a gene: 5. Germline CDR1 SGHTA, CDR2 FQGNSA. The CDR3 runs to 17 residues. The full variable domain, in which reference TRBV7-2 and TRBJ2-3 provide the parts outside the CDR3, is GAGVSQSPSNKVTEKGKDVELRCDPISGHTALYWYRQSLGQGLEFLIYFQGNSAPDKSGLPSDRFSAERTGGSVSTLTIQRTQQEDSAVYLCASSLARRGGGTDTQYFGPGTRLTVL.